This TCR beta chain was sequenced for a study of a mutant IDH1 vaccine in newly diagnosed glioma. Study background: Patients received vaccination from 4-6 weeks after radiotherapy alone, or with temozolomide cycles. Study results and limitations: Patients mounted vaccine-induced immune responses in around 93% of cases.

Noted time point: week 5, during vaccination. Doses comprised 300 ug of mutant IDH1 20-mer peptide each, plus topical imiquimod. The astrocytomas were IDH1-mutant, ATRX-negative, and WHO grade 3 or 4. Notes on this clone: Its target is unknown.

Generated by immunoSEQ multiplex PCR, the TCRdb table keeps only in-frame clones and is missing some. Of around 40,000 clones in the sample, about four fifths are singletons; the top ten hold 12%. The sequence came from a man over 45 with glioma. This specimen consisted of PBMCs, obtained from a glioma patient whose treatment included an IDH1 peptide vaccine.

CDR3 in DNA: TGTGCCAGCAGCCCGGGACAGGGGAATGAAAAACTGTTTTTT. Amino acid sequence: CASSPGQGNEKLFF. This chain connects TRBV6-1 to TRBJ1-4, with 10 bases fitting TRBD1. The CDR3 has 14 residues. Germline V CDR1 and CDR2: MNHNS, SASEGT. With V trimmed by 6 bases and J by 5 bases, 3 bases remained unmatched.